Listed below are T cell receptor beta chains from one sample, sequenced in a study of T cell repertoires in cytomegalovirus infection. No antigen is known for these receptors. TCRdb independently ran MiXCR on the reads; one entry per CDR3 protein. The sample has under 500,000 distinct CDR3 sequences; roughly 43% are singletons. The sample here was cultured PBMCs, taken from culture after CMV antigen stimulation. Receptor source: a human donor in good health (CMV status not recorded). Some clones in this sample may be carry-over from other donors' samples. The CDR3 runs from the conserved cysteine through the conserved F or W. A D gene is named only where the DNA matches it firmly. Size tells how often a clone was seen (once, few, many) or the class of an expanded clone, and some rows leave it out.

>.|TRBV2|TRBJ2-3|.
CASSGIPADTQYF
TGTGCCAGCAGTGGGATCCCGGCAGATACGCAGTATTTT
>few|TRBV4-3|TRBJ1-2|.
CASSQDPGLATDGYTF
TGCGCCAGCAGCCAAGATCCCGGACTGGCGACGGATGGCTACACCTTC
>many|TRBV7-2|TRBJ2-7|TRBD2
CASSFGGGYEQYF
TGTGCCAGCAGCTTCGGCGGGGGATACGAGCAGTACTTC
>.|TRBV7-9|TRBJ2-7|.
CASSFLEGEWVPDYEQYF
TGTGCCAGCAGCTTCCTGGAAGGGGAATGGGTCCCCGATTACGAGCAGTACTTC
>few|TRBV28|TRBJ2-7|TRBD1
CASFQGTGENEQYF
TGTGCCAGCTTTCAAGGGACAGGGGAGAACGAGCAGTACTTC
>.|TRBV29-1|TRBJ2-5|.
CSTRRAVTILETQYF
TGCAGCACTAGAAGGGCGGTGACTATCTTAGAGACCCAGTACTTC
>few|TRBV4-3|TRBJ2-1|.
CASSQGHYGAYNEQFF
TGCGCCAGCAGCCAGGGGCACTATGGGGCCTACAATGAGCAGTTCTTC
>.|TRBV27|TRBJ2-7|TRBD2
CASSPSGGNRYEQYF
TGTGCCAGCAGTCCCTCGGGAGGGAACCGCTACGAGCAGTACTTC
>.|TRBV23-1|TRBJ2-7|.
CASSQWQARNPSYEQYF
TGCGCCAGCAGTCAATGGCAGGCTCGCAACCCCTCCTACGAGCAGTACTTC
>.|TRBV19|TRBJ1-4|.
CASSPNRGGFAEKLFF
TGTGCCAGTAGTCCCAATCGGGGGGGGTTCGCGGAAAAACTGTTTTTT
>once|TRBV20-1|TRBJ1-2|TRBD1
CSASGQGGYYGYTF
TGCAGTGCTAGCGGCCAGGGGGGGTATTATGGCTACACCTTC
>.|TRBV7-2|TRBJ2-4|.
CASSLDGRSLQYF
TGTGCCAGCAGCTTAGACGGGCGGAGCCTTCAGTACTTC
>.|TRBV20-1|TRBJ2-1|TRBD2
CSARGTSGRDDEQFF
TGCAGTGCTAGAGGGACTAGCGGGAGAGATGATGAGCAGTTCTTC
>.|TRBV28|TRBJ1-5|.
CASSIPGQPQHF
TGTGCCAGCAGTATACCGGGTCAGCCCCAGCATTTT
>.|TRBV4-1|TRBJ2-5|.
CASSQDPRGPYQETQYF
TGCGCCAGCAGCCAAGATCCCCGGGGGCCATACCAAGAGACCCAGTACTTC
>once|TRBV12-3/TRBV12-4|TRBJ1-2|.
CASSLGTSINYGYTF
TGTGCCAGCAGTTTAGGGACAAGCATTAACTATGGCTACACCTTC
>.|TRBV12-3/TRBV12-4|TRBJ1-1|.
CASSFYGEAFF
TGTGCCAGCAGTTTCTACGGTGAAGCTTTCTTT
>few|TRBV28|TRBJ2-7|TRBD2
CASNRLAGTYEQYF
TGTGCCAGCAACAGACTAGCGGGTACCTACGAGCAGTACTTC
>few|TRBV20-1|TRBJ2-1|.
CSASRDSGSYNEQFF
TGCAGTGCTAGTAGGGACTCTGGCTCCTACAATGAGCAGTTCTTC
>.|TRBV28|TRBJ1-1|.
CASSLFGYAFF
TGTGCCAGCAGTTTATTCGGGTATGCTTTCTTT
>.|TRBV29-1|TRBJ2-5|TRBD2
CSVLAGVRLETQYF
TGCAGCGTTTTAGCGGGAGTCCGTTTAGAGACCCAGTACTTC
>few|TRBV10-3|TRBJ1-1|TRBD1
CAISESVGQGNTEAFF
TGTGCCATCAGTGAGTCAGTGGGACAGGGGAACACTGAAGCTTTCTTT
>once|TRBV5-8|TRBJ2-3|TRBD1
CASSSLSRQGYTDTQYF
TGTGCCAGCAGCTCACTCTCCCGACAGGGGTACACAGATACGCAGTATTTT
>.|TRBV20-1|TRBJ2-1|TRBD2
CTSETSGYNEQFF
TGCACCTCGGAGACTAGCGGCTACAATGAGCAGTTCTTC
>.|TRBV6-5|TRBJ1-2|.
CASSKTGSYGYTF
TGTGCCAGCAGTAAAACAGGAAGCTATGGCTACACCTTC